This T cell receptor (beta chain) was identified in a study of human T cells and chemical hapten exposure. At the level of the study: Yields of TCR per sample differed, chiefly owing to small differences in pooled library volume.

The library put unique molecular identifiers onto individual cDNA molecules. Original processing methods: Sample TCR counts, which ranged from roughly 20,000 to 750,000, had a median of about 100,000. Via MiXCR, TCRdb re-called the RACE reads, giving one row per CDR3 protein. None of the V and J calls come from the authors' own analysis; TCRdb made them. Of tens of thousands of distinct CDR3 sequences in the sample, about 4% were seen once. Study-wide findings and caveats: Those TCRs sitting above 1 in 1000 frequency stayed the same with DPC sensitization.

Sample time point: healthy volunteer bleed at 6 weeks. RNA extraction used unfractionated whole blood as the source of total RNA. This clonotype was seen more than once but under ten times. Its target is not known. Deletions cut 5 bases from V and 4 bases from J, with 27 bases between. This CDR3 is 18 amino acids long. The germline CDR1 and CDR2 sequences are SGHVS and FNYEAQ. The receptor was isolated from a human donor in good health. Some clones in this sample may be carry-over from other donors' samples. This rearrangement joins TRBV7-6 to TRBJ2-7; a weak D match, TRBD2 (6 bases). The sequenced sample consisted of whole blood. The CDR3 DNA sequence: TGTGCCAGCAGCGGTTTACGGCGGGGACCGGAGGGCCTGTACGAGCAGTACTTC. Its protein is CASSGLRRGPEGLYEQYF.